Each of the 14 T cell receptor beta chains below was sequenced from the same sample in a study of tumour-infiltrating T cells in Burkitt lymphoma (dated by TCRdb to the early 2020s). The method behind the library was the immunoSEQ multiplex PCR assay. What TCRdb holds here is the immuneACCESS table cut down to in-frame rearrangements. Part of the clones is not present; checked against another copy, under half of the missing clones reflect an unresolved V gene, and the others are unexplained. The sample table records roughly 15,000 clones; about 80% of these occur just once. Less than 2.5% of the sample goes to the ten largest clones. Sequencing was done on a sample of tumor tissue. The source of these receptors is a human donor with diffuse large B-cell lymphoma.

The chain uses TRBV14 and TRBJ1-3, with a tentative D call TRBD1 (6 bases). CDR3 length: 18 amino acids. Trimming took 4 bases from V and 0 from J, leaving 19 bases between them. Germline V gene data show CDR1 as SGHDN and CDR2 as FVKESK. For the CDR3, the DNA is TGTGCCAGCAGCCCCTGGAACGTAGGGACAATCTCTGGAAACACCATATATTTT. Translation gives CASSPWNVGTISGNTIYF.

The chain employs TRBV27 and TRBJ2-1; the match to TRBD2 covers 7 bases. The CDR3 runs 15 residues. Germline V gene lookup returns CDR1 MNHEY and CDR2 SMNVEV (reference sequence). V lost 6 bases to trimming and J lost 6 bases; unmatched junction nucleotides: 11. Here the CDR3 reads CASSQTGGGSNEQFF. As DNA, the CDR3 is TGTGCCAGCAGCCAGACGGGGGGAGGGTCCAATGAGCAGTTCTTC.

The chain recombines TRBV5-6 with TRBJ2-5; 7 bases agree with TRBD1. CDR3 size: 13 residues. J was trimmed by 4 bases and V by 2 bases; bases with no gene match: 2. Germline CDR1 and CDR2: SGHDT and YYEEEE. As DNA, the CDR3 is TGTGCCAGCAGCTTTAGACAGGGAGAGACCCAGTACTTC. Protein product: CASSFRQGETQYF.

V is TRBV4-1 and J is TRBJ2-7; TRBD1 aligns across 11 bases. The germline CDR1 and CDR2 sequences are MGHRA and YSYEKL. The CDR3 is 20 residues long. V lost 0 bases and J lost 0; bases outside the gene matches: 13. For the CDR3, the DNA is TGCGCCAGCAGCCAAGAAGCCAGGACAGGGGGCCCCCTTTACTCCTACGAGCAGTACTTC. Encoded protein: CASSQEARTGGPLYSYEQYF.

The chain uses TRBV6-5 and TRBJ1-5; D not certain. Trimming removed 4 bases at V and 0 bases at J, with 10 bases between. The germline gives CDR1 MNHEY, CDR2 SVGAGI. The CDR3 has 15 residues. CDR3 sequence (DNA): TGTGCCAGCAGTTTGGACCTCTATAGCAATCAGCCCCAGCATTTT. This gives the protein CASSLDLYSNQPQHF.

The chain joins TRBV4-2 to TRBJ2-1, with 13 bases fitting TRBD2. The J segment lost 9 bases and the V segment lost 4 bases, leaving 9 bases of the junction unmatched. CDR3 length equals 16 residues. In germline, CDR1 is LGHNA, CDR2 YNFKEQ. CDR3 protein: CASSRGTSGIVGEQFF. The CDR3, as DNA: TGTGCCAGCAGCCGGGGGACTAGCGGGATAGTTGGTGAGCAGTTCTTC.

A few counts support this clone. The J gene is TRBJ2-3, the V gene TRBV18; no reliable D call. CDR1 and CDR2 (germline): KGHSH, LQKENI. The CDR3 has 16 residues. Trimming took 4 bases from V and 0 from J, leaving 14 bases between them. The CDR3 DNA follows: TGTGCCAGCTCACTTTTGACGGCCTCTAGCACAGATACGCAGTATTTT. Translation gives CASSLLTASSTDTQYF. The full variable domain, completed using reference TRBV18 and TRBJ2-3, is NAGVMQNPRHLVRRRGQEARLRCSPMKGHSHVYWYRQLPEEGLKFMVYLQKENIIDESGMPKERFSAEFPKEGPSILRIQQVVRGDSAAYFCASSLLTASSTDTQYFGPGTRLTVL.

This clone was seen a handful of times. At the DNA level, this CDR3 is encoded by other sequences in the same sample as well. The chain has TRBV11-2 and TRBJ2-5; D ambiguous. Trimming took 1 base from V and 4 from J, leaving 1 base between them. The germline V gene has CDR1 SGHAT and CDR2 FQNNGV. The CDR3 spans 11 residues. For the CDR3, the DNA is TGTGCCAGCAGCTTAGGAGAGACCCAGTACTTC. Translated, it gives CASSLGETQYF.

The sample holds a few counts of this clone. The gene calls are TRBV15 and TRBJ2-2; 11 positions agree with TRBD2. Germline V gene lookup returns CDR1 LNHNV and CDR2 YYDKDF (reference sequence). With V trimmed by 6 bases and J by 7 bases, 7 bases remained unmatched. This CDR3 contains 15 residues. CDR3 DNA: TGTGCCACCAGAGAAGCCGGGACTAGCGGCGGGGAGCTGTTTTTT. Translated, it gives CATREAGTSGGELFF. The complete variable domain, with remaining parts taken from reference TRBV15 and TRBJ2-2, reads DAMVIQNPRYQVTQFGKPVTLSCSQTLNHNVMYWYQQKSSQAPKLLFHYYDKDFNNEADTPDNFQSRRPNTSFCFLDIRSPGLGDTAMYLCATREAGTSGGELFFGEGSRLTVL.

This clone came up once. The chain employs TRBV5-8 and TRBJ1-2, with unresolved D. The CDR3 covers 16 residues. V dropped 1 base and J dropped 2 bases, with 15 bases sitting between them. Per the germline V gene, CDR1 is SGHTS and CDR2 is YDEGEE. The CDR3 protein is CASSLMSGVSNYGYTF. Here the CDR3 DNA reads TGTGCCAGCAGCTTGATGAGTGGGGTTTCAAACTATGGCTACACCTTC. Combining the CDR3 with reference TRBV5-8 and TRBJ1-2 gives the whole variable domain EAGVTQSPTHLIKTRGQQATLRCSPISGHTSVYWYQQALGLGLQFLLWYDEGEERNRGNFPPRFSGRQFPNYSSELNVNALELEDSALYLCASSLMSGVSNYGYTFGSGTRLTVV.

This clone has a single count. Other nucleotide sequences from this sample produce the same CDR3. This chain uses TRBV5-6 with TRBJ1-2; 9 nucleotides agree with TRBD1. CDR1 SGHDT and CDR2 YYEEEE come from the germline V gene. The CDR3 loop spans 14 amino acids. The V gene end was trimmed by 4 bases and the J gene end by 2 bases; junction bases not matched to a gene: 3. CDR3 loop: CASSVGQGNYGYTF. The CDR3 DNA reads TGTGCCAGCAGCGTGGGACAGGGAAACTATGGCTACACCTTC. Using reference TRBV5-6 and TRBJ1-2 for the parts outside the CDR3, the full variable domain is DAGVTQSPTHLIKTRGQQVTLRCSPKSGHDTVSWYQQALGQGPQFIFQYYEEEERQRGNFPDRFSGHQFPNYSSELNVNALLLGDSALYLCASSVGQGNYGYTFGSGTRLTVV.

V and J are TRBV14 and TRBJ2-7, with 8 nucleotides matching TRBD1. The CDR3 loop spans 15 amino acids. The germline V gene encodes CDR1 SGHDN and CDR2 FVKESK. V shed 5 bases, J shed 3 bases, and the junction held 9 bases outside the gene matches. As DNA, the CDR3 is TGTGCCAGCAGCACCGGACAGGGACTTTACTACGAGCAGTACTTC. It codes for CASSTGQGLYYEQYF.

This clone was observed once. This chain uses TRBV5-1 with TRBJ2-3; no firm D call. The V end was cut by 0 bases, the J end by 0 bases, with 8 bases between. Germline CDR1 SGHRS, CDR2 YFSETQ. The CDR3 extends over 15 amino acids. CDR3 DNA: TGCGCCAGCAGCTTGGATGGCGGAAGCACAGATACGCAGTATTTT. Amino acid sequence: CASSLDGGSTDTQYF.

The rearrangement links TRBV5-6 to TRBJ1-3; 7 positions match TRBD1. Germline trimming cut 1 base from V and 7 bases from J; bases unmatched to any gene: 5. This CDR3 is built from 14 residues. Looked up from germline, CDR1 is SGHDT and CDR2 is YYEEEE. CDR3 sequence: CASSLRGGKNTIYF. The CDR3 DNA follows: TGTGCCAGCAGCTTGAGAGGGGGCAAGAACACCATATATTTT.